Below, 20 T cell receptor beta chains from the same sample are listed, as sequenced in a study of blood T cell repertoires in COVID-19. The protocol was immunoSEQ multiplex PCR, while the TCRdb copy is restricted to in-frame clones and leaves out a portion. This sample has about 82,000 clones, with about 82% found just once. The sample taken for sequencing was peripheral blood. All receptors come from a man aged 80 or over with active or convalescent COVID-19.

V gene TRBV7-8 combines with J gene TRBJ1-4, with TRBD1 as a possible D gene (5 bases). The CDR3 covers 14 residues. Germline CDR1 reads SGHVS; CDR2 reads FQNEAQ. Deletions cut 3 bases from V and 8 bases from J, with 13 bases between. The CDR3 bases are TGTGCCAGCAGCTTGGGACTGAGAATAGAAAAACTGTTTTTT. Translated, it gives CASSLGLRIEKLFF.

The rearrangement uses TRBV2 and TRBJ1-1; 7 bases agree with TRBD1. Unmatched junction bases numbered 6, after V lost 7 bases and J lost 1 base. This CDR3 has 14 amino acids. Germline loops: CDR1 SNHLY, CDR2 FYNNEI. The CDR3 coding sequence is TGTGCCAGCACCCTGGACAGGAGGAACACTGAAGCTTTCTTT. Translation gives CASTLDRRNTEAFF.

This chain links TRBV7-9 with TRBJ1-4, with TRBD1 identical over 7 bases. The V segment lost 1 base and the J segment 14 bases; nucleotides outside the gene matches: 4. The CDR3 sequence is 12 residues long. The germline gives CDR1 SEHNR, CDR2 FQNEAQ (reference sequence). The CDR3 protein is CASSLGTGRLFF. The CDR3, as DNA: TGTGCCAGCAGCTTAGGGACAGGTCGGCTGTTTTTT.

The CDR3 DNA is TGTGCCAGCAGTTACTCTAATTTACAGGCGCAGTATTTT. It translates to CASSYSNLQAQYF. The chain is built from TRBV6-6 and TRBJ2-3; weak D call: TRBD1 (5 bases). In germline, CDR1 is MNHNY, CDR2 SVGAGI (reference sequence). This CDR3 spans 13 amino acids. V lost 0 bases and J lost 10, with 11 bases in between.

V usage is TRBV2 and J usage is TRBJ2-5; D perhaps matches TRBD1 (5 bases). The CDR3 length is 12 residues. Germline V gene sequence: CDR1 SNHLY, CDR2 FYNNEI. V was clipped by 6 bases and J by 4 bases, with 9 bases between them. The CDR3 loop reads CASRRQRETQYF. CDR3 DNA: TGTGCCAGCAGGCGACAGAGAGAGACCCAGTACTTC.

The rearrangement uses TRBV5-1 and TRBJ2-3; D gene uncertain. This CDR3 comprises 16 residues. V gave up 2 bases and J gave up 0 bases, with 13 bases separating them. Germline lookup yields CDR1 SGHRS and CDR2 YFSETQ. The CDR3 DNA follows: TGCGCCAGCAGCTTCGGTGCGGTCTCTAGCACAGATACGCAGTATTTT. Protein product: CASSFGAVSSTDTQYF.

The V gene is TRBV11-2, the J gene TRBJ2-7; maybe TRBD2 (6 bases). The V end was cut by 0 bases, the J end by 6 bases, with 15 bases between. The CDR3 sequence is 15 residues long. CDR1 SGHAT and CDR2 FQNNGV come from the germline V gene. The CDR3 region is CASSLDKGGWSEQYV. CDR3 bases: TGTGCCAGCAGCTTAGATAAAGGAGGGTGGAGCGAGCAGTACGTC.

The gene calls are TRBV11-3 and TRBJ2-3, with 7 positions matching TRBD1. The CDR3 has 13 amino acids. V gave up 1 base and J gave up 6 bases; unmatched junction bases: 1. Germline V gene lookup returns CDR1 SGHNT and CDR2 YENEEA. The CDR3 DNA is TGTGCCAGCAGCTTAGGACAGGGCGATACGCAGTATTTT. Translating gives CASSLGQGDTQYF. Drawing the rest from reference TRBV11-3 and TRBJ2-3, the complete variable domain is EAGVVQSPRYKIIEKKQPVAFWCNPISGHNTLYWYLQNLGQGPELLIRYENEEAVDDSQLPKDRFSAERLKGVDSTLKIQPAELGDSAVYLCASSLGQGDTQYFGPGTRLTVL.

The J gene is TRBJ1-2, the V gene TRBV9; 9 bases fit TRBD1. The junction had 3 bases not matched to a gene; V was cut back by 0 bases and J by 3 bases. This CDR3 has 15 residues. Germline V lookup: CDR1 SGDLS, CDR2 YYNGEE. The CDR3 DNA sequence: TGTGCCAGCAGCGTAGAGACAGGGGGGGACTATGGCTACACCTTC. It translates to CASSVETGGDYGYTF.

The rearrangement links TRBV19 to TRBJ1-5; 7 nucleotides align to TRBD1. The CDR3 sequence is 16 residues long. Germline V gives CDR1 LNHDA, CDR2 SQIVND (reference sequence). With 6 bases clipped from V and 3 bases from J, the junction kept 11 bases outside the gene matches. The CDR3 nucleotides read TGTGCCAGTAGGGCGCCCGGGACAGAGGACAATCAGCCCCAGCATTTT. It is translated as CASRAPGTEDNQPQHF.

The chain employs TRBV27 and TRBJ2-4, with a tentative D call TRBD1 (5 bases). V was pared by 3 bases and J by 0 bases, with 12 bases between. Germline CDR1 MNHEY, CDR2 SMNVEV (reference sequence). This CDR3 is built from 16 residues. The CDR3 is CASSFSGAVAKNIQYF. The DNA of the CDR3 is TGTGCCAGCAGTTTTTCTGGGGCAGTAGCCAAAAACATTCAGTACTTC.

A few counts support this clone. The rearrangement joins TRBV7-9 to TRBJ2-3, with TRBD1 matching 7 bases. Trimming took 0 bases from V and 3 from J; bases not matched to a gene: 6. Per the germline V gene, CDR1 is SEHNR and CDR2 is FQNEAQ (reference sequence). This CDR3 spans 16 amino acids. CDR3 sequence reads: CASSLAHGRGTDTQYF. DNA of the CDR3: TGTGCCAGCAGCTTAGCGCACGGCAGGGGGACAGATACGCAGTATTTT.

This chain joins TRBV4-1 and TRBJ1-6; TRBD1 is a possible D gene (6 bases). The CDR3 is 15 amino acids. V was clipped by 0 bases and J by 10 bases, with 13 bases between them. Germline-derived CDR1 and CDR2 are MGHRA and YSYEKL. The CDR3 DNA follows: TGCGCCAGCAGCCAAGAGGGGGGGCTTCGGTCACCCCTCCACTTT. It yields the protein CASSQEGGLRSPLHF.

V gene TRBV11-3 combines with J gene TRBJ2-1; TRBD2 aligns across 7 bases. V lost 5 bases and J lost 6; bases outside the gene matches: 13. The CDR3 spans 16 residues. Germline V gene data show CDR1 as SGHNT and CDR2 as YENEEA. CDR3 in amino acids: CASSRRGGSFGNEQFF. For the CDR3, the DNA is TGTGCCAGCAGCCGTCGGGGCGGGAGTTTCGGCAATGAGCAGTTCTTC. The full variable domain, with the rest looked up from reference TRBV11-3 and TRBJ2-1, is EAGVVQSPRYKIIEKKQPVAFWCNPISGHNTLYWYLQNLGQGPELLIRYENEEAVDDSQLPKDRFSAERLKGVDSTLKIQPAELGDSAVYLCASSRRGGSFGNEQFFGPGTRLTVL.

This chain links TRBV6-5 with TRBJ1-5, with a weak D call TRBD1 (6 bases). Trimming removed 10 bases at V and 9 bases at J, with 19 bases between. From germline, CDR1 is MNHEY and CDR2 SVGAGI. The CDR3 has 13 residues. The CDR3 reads CATEGGGSLPQHF. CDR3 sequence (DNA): TGTGCCACCGAAGGGGGAGGGTCTTTGCCCCAGCATTTT.

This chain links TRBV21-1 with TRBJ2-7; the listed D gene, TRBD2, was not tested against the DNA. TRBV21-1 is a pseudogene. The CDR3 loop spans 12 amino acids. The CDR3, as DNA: TGTGCCAGCGGGTCTGAGGCCTACGAGCAGTACGTC. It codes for CASGSEAYEQYV.

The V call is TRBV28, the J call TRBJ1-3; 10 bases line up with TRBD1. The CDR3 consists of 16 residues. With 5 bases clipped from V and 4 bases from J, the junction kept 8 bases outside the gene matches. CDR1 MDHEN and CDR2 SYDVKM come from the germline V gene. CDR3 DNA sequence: TGTGCCAGCAGTATCGTAGGACAGGGGGGAGGAAACACCATATATTTT. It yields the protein CASSIVGQGGGNTIYF.

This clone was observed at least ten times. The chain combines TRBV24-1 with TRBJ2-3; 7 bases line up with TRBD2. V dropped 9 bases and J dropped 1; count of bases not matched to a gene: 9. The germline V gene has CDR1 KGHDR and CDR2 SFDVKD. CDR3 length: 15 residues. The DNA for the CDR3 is TGTGCCACCGGTAACGCGGGGGACGGCACAGATACGCAGTATTTT. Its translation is CATGNAGDGTDTQYF.

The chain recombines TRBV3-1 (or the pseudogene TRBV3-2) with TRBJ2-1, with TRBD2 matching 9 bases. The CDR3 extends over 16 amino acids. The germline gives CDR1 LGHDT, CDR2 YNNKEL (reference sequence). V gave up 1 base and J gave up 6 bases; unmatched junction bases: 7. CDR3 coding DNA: TGTGCCAGCAGCCAAGGGGCGGGAGGGATATTCAATGAGCAGTTCTTC. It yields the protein CASSQGAGGIFNEQFF.

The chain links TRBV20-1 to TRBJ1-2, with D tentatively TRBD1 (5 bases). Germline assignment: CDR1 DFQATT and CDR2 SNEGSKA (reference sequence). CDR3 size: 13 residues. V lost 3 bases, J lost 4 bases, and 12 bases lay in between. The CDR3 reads CSASGAGIYGYTF. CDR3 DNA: TGCAGTGCTAGTGGGGCTGGTATCTATGGCTACACCTTC.